The 7 T cell receptor beta chains below come from one sample, sequenced in a study of blood T cell repertoires in COVID-19. Data came from immunoSEQ multiplex PCR; TCRdb stores just in-frame clones and leaves some out. The data show 150,000 or so clones, approximately 74% seen once. The sequenced sample consisted of peripheral blood. These receptors all stem from a woman aged 80 or over with acute or convalescent COVID-19.

The CDR3 region has the DNA TGTGCCAGCAGCTCCATAGCGGGAGTCCCTGCCGCCGAGCAGTTCTTC. Its protein product is CASSSIAGVPAAEQFF. The chain combines TRBV7-3 with TRBJ2-1; the match to TRBD2 covers 9 bases. The CDR3 runs 16 residues. The ends lost 4 bases at V and 10 bases at J; junction bases unmatched: 14. Germline lookup yields CDR1 SGHTA and CDR2 FQGTGA.

The chain is built from TRBV19 and TRBJ2-3; the match to TRBD2 covers 11 bases. The J segment lost 5 bases and the V segment lost 5 bases, leaving 9 bases of the junction unmatched. This CDR3 comprises 16 residues. Germline CDR1 reads LNHDA; CDR2 reads SQIVND (reference sequence). This CDR3 is CASSPELAGVRDTQYF. The DNA for the CDR3 is TGTGCCAGTAGTCCCGAACTAGCGGGAGTACGAGATACGCAGTATTTT.

This clone appeared a single time. The chain combines TRBV27 with TRBJ1-2, with D perhaps matching TRBD1 (6 bases). The CDR3 runs 12 residues. Germline V gives CDR1 MNHEY, CDR2 SMNVEV (reference sequence). Trimming removed 8 bases at V and 6 bases at J, with 13 bases between. CDR3 nucleotide sequence: TGTGCCAGCCACAGGGTCGGGCATGGCTACACCTTC. Protein: CASHRVGHGYTF.

This clone has a handful of counts. This chain joins TRBV4-1 and TRBJ1-1; 9 positions match TRBD1. The CDR3 is 15 residues long. The J segment lost 4 bases and the V segment lost 2 bases, leaving 5 bases of the junction unmatched. Germline V CDR1 and CDR2: MGHRA, YSYEKL. The CDR3 protein is CASSQPKTGGTEAFF. The CDR3 DNA reads TGCGCCAGCAGCCAACCGAAGACAGGGGGCACTGAAGCTTTCTTT.

The chain carries TRBV13 and TRBJ1-4; D possibly corresponds to TRBD1 (5 bases). V was shortened by 4 bases and J by 8 bases, with 14 bases between the two germline ends. The CDR3 spans 14 residues. CDR1 is PRHDT and CDR2 is FYEKMQ in the germline V gene (reference sequence). This CDR3 is CASSSGPKGEKLFF. CDR3 coding DNA: TGTGCCAGCAGCTCGGGCCCCAAGGGGGAAAAACTGTTTTTT.

V and J are TRBV9 and TRBJ1-2; 8 nucleotides line up with TRBD1. J gave up 2 bases and V 0 bases, and 3 bases lay outside the gene matches. CDR3 size: 15 residues. Germline CDR1 SGDLS, CDR2 YYNGEE. In nucleotides, the CDR3 is TGTGCCAGCAGCGTAGCGACAGGGGCGAACTATGGCTACACCTTC. Translated, it gives CASSVATGANYGYTF.

This chain joins TRBV11-2 and TRBJ2-5; D is possibly TRBD2 (5 bases). The CDR3 is made up of 12 amino acids. Germline CDR1 is SGHAT and CDR2 is FQNNGV. Trimming cost V 9 bases and J 4 bases, with 12 bases left between them. CDR3 nucleotide sequence: TGTGCCAGTCAACTAGGTAGAGAGACCCAGTACTTC. Translated: CASQLGRETQYF.